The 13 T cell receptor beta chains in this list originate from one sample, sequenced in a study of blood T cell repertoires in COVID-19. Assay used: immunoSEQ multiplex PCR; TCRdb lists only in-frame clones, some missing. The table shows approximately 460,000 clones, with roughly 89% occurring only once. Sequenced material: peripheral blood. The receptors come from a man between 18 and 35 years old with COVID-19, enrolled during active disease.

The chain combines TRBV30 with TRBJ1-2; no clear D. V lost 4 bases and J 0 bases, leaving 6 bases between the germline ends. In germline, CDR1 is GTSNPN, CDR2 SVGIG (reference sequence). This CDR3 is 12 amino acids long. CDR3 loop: CAWTATNYGYTF. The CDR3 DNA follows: TGTGCCTGGACCGCTACTAACTATGGCTACACCTTC.

The CDR3 reads CASSSGAGSANEKLFF. CDR3 coding DNA: TGTGCCAGCAGCTCAGGAGCGGGGTCAGCTAATGAAAAACTGTTTTTT. The chain recombines TRBV5-4 with TRBJ1-4; D is uncertain. This CDR3 is built from 16 residues. V shed 3 bases and J shed 3 bases, with 15 bases lying between them. The V gene's germline CDR1 is SGHNT and CDR2 YYREEE (reference sequence). The full variable domain, rest sourced from reference TRBV5-4 and TRBJ1-4, is ETGVTQSPTHLIKTRGQQVTLRCSSQSGHNTVSWYQQALGQGPQFIFQYYREEENGRGNFPPRFSGLQFPNYSSELNVNALELDDSALYLCASSSGAGSANEKLFFGSGTQLSVL.

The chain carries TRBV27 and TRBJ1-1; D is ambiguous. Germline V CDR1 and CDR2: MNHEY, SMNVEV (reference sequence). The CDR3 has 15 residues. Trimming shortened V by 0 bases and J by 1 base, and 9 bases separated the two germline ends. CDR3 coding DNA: TGTGCCAGCAGTTTATCGATAGAGTGGAACACTGAAGCTTTCTTT. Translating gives CASSLSIEWNTEAFF.

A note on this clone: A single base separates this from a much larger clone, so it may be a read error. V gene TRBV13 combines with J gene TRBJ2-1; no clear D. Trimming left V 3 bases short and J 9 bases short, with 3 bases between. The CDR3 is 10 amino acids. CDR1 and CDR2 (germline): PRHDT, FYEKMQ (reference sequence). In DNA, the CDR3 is TGTGCCAGCAGCTTGAGTGAGCAGTTCTTC. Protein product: CASSLSEQFF.

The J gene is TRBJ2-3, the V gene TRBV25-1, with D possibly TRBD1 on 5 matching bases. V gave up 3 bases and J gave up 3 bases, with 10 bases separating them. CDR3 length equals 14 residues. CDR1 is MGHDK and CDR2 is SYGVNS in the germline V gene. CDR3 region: CASSETAWTDTQYF. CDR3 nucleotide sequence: TGTGCCAGCAGTGAGACAGCTTGGACAGATACGCAGTATTTT.

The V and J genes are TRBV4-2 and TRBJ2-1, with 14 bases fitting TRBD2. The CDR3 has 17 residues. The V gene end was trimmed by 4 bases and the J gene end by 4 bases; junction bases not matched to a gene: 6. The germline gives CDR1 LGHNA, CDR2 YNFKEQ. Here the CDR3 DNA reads TGTGCCAGCAGCCCCCGGACTAGCGGGGGGATATACAATGAGCAGTTCTTC. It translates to CASSPRTSGGIYNEQFF.

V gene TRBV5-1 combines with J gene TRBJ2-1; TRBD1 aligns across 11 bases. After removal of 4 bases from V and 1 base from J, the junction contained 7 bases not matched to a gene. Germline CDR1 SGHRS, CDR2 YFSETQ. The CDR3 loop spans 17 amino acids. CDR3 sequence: CASSLGTGGRSYNEQFF. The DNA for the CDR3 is TGCGCCAGCAGCCTGGGGACAGGGGGAAGATCCTACAATGAGCAGTTCTTC.

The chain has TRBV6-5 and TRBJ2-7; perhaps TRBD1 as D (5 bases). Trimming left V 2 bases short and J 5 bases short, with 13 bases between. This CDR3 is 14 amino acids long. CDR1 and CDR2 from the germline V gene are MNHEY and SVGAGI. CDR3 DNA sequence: TGTGCCAGCAGTTACGGGCAGGGCGAAGACGAGCAGTACTTC. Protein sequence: CASSYGQGEDEQYF.

In nucleotides, the CDR3 is TGTGCCTGGAGTTCTGTGGGGGCCCAACAGTTCTTC. It yields the protein CAWSSVGAQQFF. This sequence joins TRBV30 and TRBJ2-1, with a weak D call TRBD1 (6 bases). The CDR3 length is 12 residues. Germline-derived CDR1 and CDR2 are GTSNPN and SVGIG (reference sequence). V shed 2 bases and J shed 13 bases, with 15 bases lying between them.

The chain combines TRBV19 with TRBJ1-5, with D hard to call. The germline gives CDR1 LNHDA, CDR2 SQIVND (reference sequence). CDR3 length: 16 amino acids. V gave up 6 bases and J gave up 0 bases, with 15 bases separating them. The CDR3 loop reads CASSPKERYSNQPQHF. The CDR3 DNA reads TGTGCCAGTAGCCCTAAGGAGAGATATAGCAATCAGCCCCAGCATTTT.

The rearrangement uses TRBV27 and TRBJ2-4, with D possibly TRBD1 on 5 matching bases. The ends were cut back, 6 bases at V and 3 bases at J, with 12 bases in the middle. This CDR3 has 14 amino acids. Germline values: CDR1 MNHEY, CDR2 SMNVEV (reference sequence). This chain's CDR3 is CASRSTGIKNIQYF. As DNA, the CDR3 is TGTGCCAGCAGATCTACAGGAATCAAAAACATTCAGTACTTC.

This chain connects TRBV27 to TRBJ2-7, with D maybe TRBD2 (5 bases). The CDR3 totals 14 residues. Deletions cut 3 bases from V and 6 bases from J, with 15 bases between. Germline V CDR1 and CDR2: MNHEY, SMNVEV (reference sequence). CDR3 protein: CASSLKEEFGEQYF. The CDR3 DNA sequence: TGTGCCAGCAGTTTGAAGGAGGAATTCGGCGAGCAGTACTTC.

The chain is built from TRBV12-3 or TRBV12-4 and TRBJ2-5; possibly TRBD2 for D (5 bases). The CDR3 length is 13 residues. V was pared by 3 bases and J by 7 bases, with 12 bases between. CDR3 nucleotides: TGTGCCAGCAGTTTTAGCGTCTCCGGGACCCAGTACTTC. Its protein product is CASSFSVSGTQYF.